One sample yielded the 8 T cell receptor beta chains listed below, sequenced in a study of T cells after yellow fever vaccination. TCRdb independently ran MiXCR on the 5' RACE reads; one entry per CDR3 protein. The table records 300,000 to 350,000 distinct CDR3 sequences, about 4.5% of them present only once. Sequences were derived from PBMCs, sampled 15 days after the yellow fever booster vaccination. The receptors originated from a man between 18 and 29 years old who received the YFV17D yellow fever vaccine.

The chain couples TRBV5-1 to TRBJ2-3; no firm D call. Germline V gene lookup returns CDR1 SGHRS and CDR2 YFSETQ. The CDR3 spans 16 residues. V lost 4 bases, J lost 0 bases, and 15 bases lay in between. CDR3 bases: TGCGCCAGCAGCGGTGGGTCCTACTCCAGCACAGATACGCAGTATTTT. It translates to CASSGGSYSSTDTQYF.

The rearrangement links TRBV12-3 or TRBV12-4 to TRBJ1-1, with unresolved D. Trimming stripped 7 bases from V and 4 bases from J, with 19 bases between. The CDR3 length is 15 residues. The CDR3 region is CASIPPPTGGTEAFF. The DNA for the CDR3 is TGTGCCAGCATTCCCCCCCCCACGGGAGGCACTGAAGCTTTCTTT.

The chain uses TRBV4-1 and TRBJ2-3; weak D call: TRBD1 (6 bases). The CDR3 loop spans 15 amino acids. CDR1 and CDR2 from the germline V gene are MGHRA and YSYEKL. Trimming shortened V by 1 base and J by 7 bases, and 15 bases separated the two germline ends. CDR3 coding DNA: TGCGCCAGCAGCCAAGGCTCTGGGGGCGCAAATACGCAGTATTTT. It specifies CASSQGSGGANTQYF.

The chain recombines TRBV6-1 with TRBJ1-1; 8 bases fit TRBD1. The CDR3 loop spans 16 amino acids. Germline CDR1 reads MNHNS; CDR2 reads SASEGT. Trimming removed 5 bases from V and 0 bases from J; junction bases left unmatched: 8. CDR3 residues: CASSKWDRRMNTEAFF. The CDR3 DNA reads TGTGCCAGCAGTAAATGGGACAGGAGGATGAACACTGAAGCTTTCTTT.

This clonotype was counted a few times. This chain joins TRBV20-1 and TRBJ1-3; tentative D call: TRBD1 (5 bases). The V end lost 6 bases, the J end lost 4 bases, and 10 bases lay between the germline ends. The CDR3 is made up of 12 amino acids. Germline loops: CDR1 DFQATT, CDR2 SNEGSKA (reference sequence). The DNA of the CDR3 is TGCAGTGCATGGGGGTCAGGAAACACCATATATTTT. It translates to CSAWGSGNTIYF.

The table lists this clonotype with many counts. V gene TRBV6-6 combines with J gene TRBJ1-4, with TRBD1 matching 9 bases. This CDR3 spans 14 amino acids. Trimming took 5 bases from V and 10 from J; bases not matched to a gene: 8. Germline V gives CDR1 MNHNY, CDR2 SVGAGI (reference sequence). CDR3 sequence reads: CASSHRDRVVKLFF. CDR3 coding DNA: TGTGCCAGCAGTCACCGGGACAGGGTCGTAAAACTGTTTTTT.

This clonotype was seen a handful of times. The chain is built from TRBV11-1 and TRBJ2-1; TRBD1 is a possible D gene (5 bases). The CDR3 is 12 amino acids. The V gene's germline CDR1 is SGHAT and CDR2 FQDESV (reference sequence). V lost 8 bases and J 9 bases, leaving 14 bases between the germline ends. CDR3 protein: CASADLGAEQFF. CDR3 sequence (DNA): TGTGCCAGCGCCGACCTAGGGGCTGAGCAGTTCTTC.

Ten or more counts support this clonotype. The chain uses TRBV6-5 and TRBJ1-1, with unresolved D. CDR3 length equals 15 residues. Trimming shortened V by 4 bases and J by 4 bases, and 16 bases separated the two germline ends. The germline gives CDR1 MNHEY, CDR2 SVGAGI. For the CDR3, the DNA is TGTGCCAGCAGTTGGTCTTCCTCCCGGGGCACTGAAGCTTTCTTT. Translated: CASSWSSSRGTEAFF.